This T cell receptor (beta chain) was obtained from a study of CXCR3-negative and CXCR3-positive naive CD8 T cells. Study background: The libraries together contributed 110 million to 150 million TRB reads, each supplying about 1.5 +/- 0.3 million. General study points: CXCR3-negative naive cells had less hydrophobic TRB CDR3s than did CXCR3-positive naive cells.

Note on this clonotype: Its antigen is not known.

Via 5' RACE with UMI labels, TRB cDNA libraries were prepared. No DNA is given; TCRdb re-called the 5' RACE reads and lists each CDR3 protein once. The sample table sets out around 63,000 distinct CDR3 sequences. The CDR3 loop spans 14 amino acids. Germline values: CDR1 SGHTA, CDR2 FQGTGA. Sequencing input: naive CXCR3+ CD8+ T cells from blood. Subset denoted: CD45RO-CCR7+CD27+CD95- naive CD8+ T cells expressing CXCR3 (TNR3+). The rearrangement joins TRBV7-3 to TRBJ2-5; TCRdb's D call of TRBD2 is untestable without DNA. This clonotype originated in a human donor in good health. Some clones in this sample may be carry-over from other donors' samples. The CDR3 reads CASGGGTTQETQYF.